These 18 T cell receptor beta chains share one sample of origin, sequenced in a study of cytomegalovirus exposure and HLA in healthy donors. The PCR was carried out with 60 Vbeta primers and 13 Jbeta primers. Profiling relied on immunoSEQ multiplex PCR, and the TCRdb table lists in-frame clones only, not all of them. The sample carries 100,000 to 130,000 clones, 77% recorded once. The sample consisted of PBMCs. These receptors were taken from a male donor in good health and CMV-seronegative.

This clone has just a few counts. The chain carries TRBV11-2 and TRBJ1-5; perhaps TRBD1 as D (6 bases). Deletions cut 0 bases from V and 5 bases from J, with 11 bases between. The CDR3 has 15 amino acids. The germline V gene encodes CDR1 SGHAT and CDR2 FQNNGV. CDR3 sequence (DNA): TGTGCCAGCAGCTTAGAGGGGGCGCGAGATCAGCCCCAGCATTTT. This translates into CASSLEGARDQPQHF.

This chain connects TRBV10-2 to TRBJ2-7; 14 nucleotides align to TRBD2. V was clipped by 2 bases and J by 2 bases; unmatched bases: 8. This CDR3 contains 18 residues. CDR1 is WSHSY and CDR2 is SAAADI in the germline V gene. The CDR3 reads CASSEPGLAGESPYEQYF. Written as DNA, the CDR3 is TGCGCCAGCAGTGAGCCGGGACTAGCGGGAGAATCTCCCTACGAGCAGTACTTC.

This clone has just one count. The CDR3 DNA reads as TGTGCCAGCAGCGTTACAGGGGGAAAAGCCGCAGATACGCAGTATTTT. It translates to CASSVTGGKAADTQYF. The gene calls are TRBV11-2 and TRBJ2-3; 8 bases map to TRBD1. V was pared by 5 bases and J by 4 bases, with 11 bases of the junction left unmatched. This CDR3 contains 16 residues. Germline V CDR1 and CDR2: SGHAT, FQNNGV.

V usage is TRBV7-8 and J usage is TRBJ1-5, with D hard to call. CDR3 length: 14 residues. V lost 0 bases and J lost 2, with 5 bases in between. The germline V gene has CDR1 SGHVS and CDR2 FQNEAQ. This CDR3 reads CASSLAEGNQPQHF. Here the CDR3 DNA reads TGTGCCAGCAGCTTAGCGGAGGGCAATCAGCCCCAGCATTTT.

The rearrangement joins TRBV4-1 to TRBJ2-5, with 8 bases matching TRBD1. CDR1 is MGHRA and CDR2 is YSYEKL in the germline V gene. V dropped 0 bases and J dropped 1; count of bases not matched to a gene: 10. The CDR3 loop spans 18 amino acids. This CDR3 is CASSQEFRQGAFQETQYF. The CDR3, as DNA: TGCGCCAGCAGCCAAGAATTCAGGCAGGGGGCGTTCCAAGAGACCCAGTACTTC.

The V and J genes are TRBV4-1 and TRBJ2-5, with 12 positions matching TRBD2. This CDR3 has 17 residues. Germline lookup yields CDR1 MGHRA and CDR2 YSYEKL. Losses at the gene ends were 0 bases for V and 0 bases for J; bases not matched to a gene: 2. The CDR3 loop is CASSQDRTSGNQETQYF. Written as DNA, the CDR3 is TGCGCCAGCAGCCAAGACCGGACTAGCGGGAACCAAGAGACCCAGTACTTC.

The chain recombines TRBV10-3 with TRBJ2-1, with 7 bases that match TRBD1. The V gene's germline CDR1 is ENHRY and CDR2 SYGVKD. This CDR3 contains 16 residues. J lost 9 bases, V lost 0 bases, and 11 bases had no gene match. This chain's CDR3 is CAISESDGDRGIEQFF. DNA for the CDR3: TGTGCCATCAGTGAGTCGGACGGGGACAGAGGGATTGAGCAGTTCTTC.

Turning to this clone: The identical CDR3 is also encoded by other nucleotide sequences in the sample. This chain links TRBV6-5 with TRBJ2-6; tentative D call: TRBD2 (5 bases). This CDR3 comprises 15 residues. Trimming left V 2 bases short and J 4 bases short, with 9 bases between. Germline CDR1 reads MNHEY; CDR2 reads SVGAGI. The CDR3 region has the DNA TGTGCCAGCAGTTACCTAGCTCCGGGGGCCAACGTCCTGACTTTC. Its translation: CASSYLAPGANVLTF.

CDR3 region: CASSQNGLAGGPYEQYF. The CDR3 DNA follows: TGCGCCAGCAGCCAAAATGGACTAGCGGGAGGCCCCTACGAGCAGTACTTC. The chain employs TRBV4-1 and TRBJ2-7; 14 nucleotides match TRBD2. V lost 2 bases and J lost 2; bases outside the gene matches: 5. Germline-derived CDR1 and CDR2 are MGHRA and YSYEKL. The CDR3 extends over 17 amino acids.

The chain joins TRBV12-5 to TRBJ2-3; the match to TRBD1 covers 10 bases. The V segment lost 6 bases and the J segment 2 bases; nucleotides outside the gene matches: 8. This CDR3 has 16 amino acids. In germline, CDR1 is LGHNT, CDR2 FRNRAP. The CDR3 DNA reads TGTGCTAGTGGACAGGGACAGGGGCGGGTCACAGATACGCAGTATTTT. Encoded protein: CASGQGQGRVTDTQYF. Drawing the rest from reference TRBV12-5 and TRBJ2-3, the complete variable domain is DARVTQTPRHKVTEMGQEVTMRCQPILGHNTVFWYRQTMMQGLELLAYFRNRAPLDDSGMPKDRFSAEMPDATLATLKIQPSEPRDSAVYFCASGQGQGRVTDTQYFGPGTRLTVL.

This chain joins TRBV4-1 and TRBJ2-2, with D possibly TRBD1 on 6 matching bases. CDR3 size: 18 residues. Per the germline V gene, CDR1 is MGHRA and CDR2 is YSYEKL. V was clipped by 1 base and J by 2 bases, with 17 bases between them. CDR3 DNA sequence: TGCGCCAGCAGCCAAGTTCAGGGGTCGTCAGGTAACACCGGGGAGCTGTTTTTT. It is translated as CASSQVQGSSGNTGELFF.

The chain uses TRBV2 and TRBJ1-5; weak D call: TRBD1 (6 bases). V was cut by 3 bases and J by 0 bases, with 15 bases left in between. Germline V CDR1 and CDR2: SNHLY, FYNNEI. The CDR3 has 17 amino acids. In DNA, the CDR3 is TGTGCCAGCAGTGATTCTGGTGGGGGCCCTAGCAATCAGCCCCAGCATTTT. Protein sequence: CASSDSGGGPSNQPQHF.

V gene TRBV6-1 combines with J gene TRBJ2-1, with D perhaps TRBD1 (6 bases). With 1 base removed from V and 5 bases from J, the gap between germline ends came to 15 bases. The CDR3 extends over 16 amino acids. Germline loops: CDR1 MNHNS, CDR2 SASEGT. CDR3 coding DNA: TGTGCCAGCAGTGAAGTCTATATGGGGACAAACAATGAGCAGTTCTTC. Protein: CASSEVYMGTNNEQFF.

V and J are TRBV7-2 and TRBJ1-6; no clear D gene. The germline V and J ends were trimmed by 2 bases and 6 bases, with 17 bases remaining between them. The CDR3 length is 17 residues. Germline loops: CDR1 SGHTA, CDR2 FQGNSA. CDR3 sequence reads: CASSLRAMAGINSPLHF. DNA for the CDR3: TGTGCCAGCAGCTTAAGGGCCATGGCGGGGATTAATTCACCCCTCCACTTT. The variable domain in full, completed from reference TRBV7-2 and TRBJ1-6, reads GAGVSQSPSNKVTEKGKDVELRCDPISGHTALYWYRQSLGQGLEFLIYFQGNSAPDKSGLPSDRFSAERTGGSVSTLTIQRTQQEDSAVYLCASSLRAMAGINSPLHFGNGTRLTVT.

The CDR3 region has the DNA TGCGCCAGCAGACCCCCAGCCGGGGGTACGCAGTATTTT. Translation: CASRPPAGGTQYF. The J gene is TRBJ2-3, the V gene TRBV5-1; a possible D gene is TRBD2 (6 bases). The ends were cut back, 5 bases at V and 8 bases at J, with 15 bases in the middle. This CDR3 is 13 amino acids long. Germline loops: CDR1 SGHRS, CDR2 YFSETQ.

DNA for the CDR3: TGCGCCAGCAGGGACCTACGACAGGGAGCTAACTATGGCTACACCTTC. This sequence encodes CASRDLRQGANYGYTF. The chain is built from TRBV5-1 and TRBJ1-2, with 7 bases lining up with TRBD1. Germline V CDR1 and CDR2: SGHRS, YFSETQ. V lost 5 bases to trimming and J lost 0 bases; unmatched junction nucleotides: 10. This CDR3 has 16 residues.

The CDR3 DNA sequence: TGTGCCAGCAGTTCCACAGGGGGTGAGCCCTACGAGCAGTACTTC. Translation gives CASSSTGGEPYEQYF. The chain carries TRBV6-6 and TRBJ2-7, with TRBD1 matching 8 bases. This CDR3 region has 15 residues. CDR1 is MNHNY and CDR2 is SVGAGI in the germline V gene (reference sequence). V lost 4 bases, J lost 2 bases, and 7 bases stayed unmatched.

The CDR3, as DNA: TGTGCCAGCAGTTGGACAGGGCCAAGTACACCCCTCCACTTT. Translated, it gives CASSWTGPSTPLHF. V and J are TRBV6-1 and TRBJ1-6; 8 nucleotides match TRBD1. The ends lost 5 bases at V and 11 bases at J; junction bases unmatched: 8. The CDR3 has 14 residues. The germline V gene encodes CDR1 MNHNS and CDR2 SASEGT.